Listed below are T cell receptor beta chains from one sample, sequenced in a study of human T cells and chemical hapten exposure. TCRdb redid the calling of the RACE reads with MiXCR, one entry per CDR3 protein. The sample gives around 110,000 distinct CDR3 sequences, 12% of which show up once; approximately 1.4% is in the top ten. This specimen consisted of whole blood, obtained in connection with sensitization to the hapten diphenylcyclopropenone (DPC). These receptors originate from a woman aged 50 to 65 with alopecia areata. Some clones in this sample may be carry-over from other donors' samples. Both conserved end residues are part of each CDR3. D genes are given only for firm matches. The size field is filled for only some rows; it gives once, few, many or a size class.

d_call j_call clone_size v_call cdr3_nt cdr3_aa
. TRBJ1-5 many TRBV2 TGTGCCAGCAGTGAAAGGGAATCCGATCAGCCCCAGCATTTT CASSERESDQPQHF
. TRBJ1-2 few TRBV28 TGTGCCAGCAGTTTCCCCCCGCGCTATGGCTACACCTTC CASSFPPRYGYTF
. TRBJ1-1 . TRBV18 TGTGCCAGCTCACCACGGCAGGGCAGGGACACTGAAGCTTTCTTT CASSPRQGRDTEAFF
. TRBJ2-1 . TRBV20-1 TGCAGTGCTAGTCTGGCAGGCTCGTTCTTC CSASLAGSFF
TRBD2 TRBJ2-7 few TRBV20-1 TGCAGTGCTGGGACTAGCGGGAGCTCCTACGAGCAGTACTTC CSAGTSGSSYEQYF
. TRBJ2-3 many TRBV7-9 TGTGCCAGCAGCTCCGGATCCACAGATACGCAGTATTTT CASSSGSTDTQYF
TRBD1 TRBJ2-7 . TRBV4-1 TGCGCCAGCAGCCAAGTTCTCCGCCGGGACAGGGGAATACTCGAGCAGTACTTC CASSQVLRRDRGILEQYF
. TRBJ2-7 . TRBV5-1 TGCGCCAGCAGCTTGACTCCGGTCGGGACTGACTACGAGCAGTACTTC CASSLTPVGTDYEQYF
. TRBJ1-2 . TRBV4-1 TGCGCCAGCTCTAGTTTTAACTATGGCTACACCTTC CASSSFNYGYTF
TRBD2 TRBJ2-1 once TRBV18 TGTGCCAGCTCACCCCAACTAGCGGGGGCTTACAATGAGCAGTTCTTC CASSPQLAGAYNEQFF
. TRBJ1-4 . TRBV7-8 TGTGCCAGCAGCCCATGGAATGAAAAACTGTTTTTT CASSPWNEKLFF
TRBD1 TRBJ1-2 many TRBV28 TGTGCCAGCAGTGGACAGGACAGCTACACCTTC CASSGQDSYTF
. TRBJ2-3 many TRBV6-1 TGTGCCAGCAGTGGGGGTCCAGATACGCAGTATTTT CASSGGPDTQYF
. TRBJ2-3 . TRBV24-1 TGTGCCACCAGTGAAGCGGCTCTGACCAGGAGAGATACGCAGTATTTT CATSEAALTRRDTQYF
. TRBJ1-1 few TRBV29-1 TGCAGCGTTCCTCGATTCCAGGGTCTGACTGAAGCTTTCTTT CSVPRFQGLTEAFF
TRBD2 TRBJ2-1 many TRBV7-6 TGTGCCAGCAGCCGGACTAGCGGGACGCAGGAGCAGTTCTTC CASSRTSGTQEQFF
TRBD2 TRBJ2-1 many TRBV7-2 TGTGCCAGCACCGGCGGGGAATGGGAGGGTGAGCAGTTCTTC CASTGGEWEGEQFF
TRBD2 TRBJ2-1 few TRBV28 TGTGCCAGCACCGCGGGACTCGGGACTAGCGATTCTCTTGAGCAGTTCTTC CASTAGLGTSDSLEQFF
. TRBJ2-7 many TRBV4-3 TGCGCCAGCAGCCAAGAGAGGGACTGGCGCTACGAGCAGTACTTC CASSQERDWRYEQYF
TRBD1 TRBJ1-1 few TRBV29-1 TGCGGGTGGACAGGGGCGAACACTGAAGCTTTCTTT CGWTGANTEAFF
TRBD1 TRBJ2-1 few TRBV11-2 TGTGCCAGCAGCTTAGGACAGGGGGGACGCAATGAGCAGTTCTTC CASSLGQGGRNEQFF
. TRBJ1-1 . TRBV12-3/TRBV12-4 TGTGCCAGCAGCTTCTTTGGTCGGAGGGGCACTGAAGCTTTCTTT CASSFFGRRGTEAFF
. TRBJ1-1 few TRBV18 TGTGCCAGCTCACGGGACACCCAGAACACTGAAGCTTTCTTT CASSRDTQNTEAFF
TRBD2 TRBJ2-1 many TRBV18 TGTGCCAGCTCACCACCGAGCAGCGGGAGGGTTAATGAGCAGTTCTTC CASSPPSSGRVNEQFF
. TRBJ2-7 many TRBV5-1 TGCGCCAGCAGCCAGTCCCCCCGGCGTGAGCAGTACTTC CASSQSPRREQYF
TRBD1 TRBJ1-6 few TRBV20-1 TGCAGTGCTAGAGATTGGGGTGACAGGGGCGGTTCACCCCTCCACTTT CSARDWGDRGGSPLHF
TRBD2 TRBJ2-7 . TRBV11-2 TGTGCCAGCACGATAGCGGGGGCCCCCTACGAGCAGTACTTC CASTIAGAPYEQYF
. TRBJ1-1 . TRBV5-6 TGTGCCAGCAGCTTGGACTCCGGTGAAGCTTTCTTT CASSLDSGEAFF
. TRBJ2-4 many TRBV28 TGTGCCAGCAGTTCTCGGGGCCCTAGTATCTGGAACATTCAGTACTTC CASSSRGPSIWNIQYF
. TRBJ2-7 . TRBV10-3 TGTGCCATCAGTGAGGGAACAGGGAGATTCTACGAGCAGTACTTC CAISEGTGRFYEQYF
. TRBJ2-7 many TRBV6-2/TRBV6-3 TGTGCCAGCAGTCCCCGGCCGGGCCTGACCTACGAGCAGTACTTC CASSPRPGLTYEQYF
TRBD2 TRBJ2-1 . TRBV20-1 TGCAGTGGAAGTAGCGGGGGGGCCTATGAGCAGTTCTTC CSGSSGGAYEQFF
. TRBJ1-2 many TRBV4-1 TGCGCCAGCAGTCTAGATCCGGGAGCCCCTGGCTATGGCTACACCTTC CASSLDPGAPGYGYTF
. TRBJ1-3 few TRBV20-1 TGCAGTGCCACCAATACAGGGTCACGCGGAAACACCATATATTTT CSATNTGSRGNTIYF
TRBD1 TRBJ2-1 few TRBV24-1 TGTGCCACCAGTGACCGAGGACAGGGGGAGGGGGTAAGGACCCACAATGAGCAGTTCTTC CATSDRGQGEGVRTHNEQFF
TRBD1 TRBJ1-1 . TRBV7-8 TGTGCCAGCAGCGGACAGGGGGCCTCCACTGAAGCTTTCTTT CASSGQGASTEAFF